The 29 T cell receptor beta chains listed next were all sequenced from one sample in a study of beta chain features in type 1 diabetes (dated by TCRdb to 2016 to 2019). Libraries came from the immunoSEQ multiplex PCR assay. The High Capacity cDNA Reverse Transcription Kit was used to reverse transcribe all of the isolated RNA, meaning that expressed TCRB transcripts were what got sequenced. What TCRdb holds here is the immuneACCESS table cut down to in-frame rearrangements. Part of the clones is not present; checked against another copy, under half of the missing clones reflect an unresolved V gene, and the others are unexplained. The sample has under 500,000 clones on record, over 25% of them singletons. 0.05% to 0.065% of the sample goes to the ten largest clones. The sample was naive CD4+ T cells from blood. The label giving this sample's cell subset or site can be read as: true naive CD4+ T cells. The source is a man younger than 35 in good health.

This clone was recorded only once. The rearrangement links TRBV15 to TRBJ2-1; D may match TRBD1 or TRBD2 (5 bases each). The V end lost 5 bases, the J end lost 7 bases, and 21 bases lay between the germline ends. The CDR3 sequence is 16 residues long. CDR1 and CDR2 from the germline V gene are LNHNV and YYDKDF (reference sequence). As DNA, the CDR3 is TGTGCCACCAGCTTGGGGGAAAGGGAGAGTCGGAATGAGCAGTTCTTC. Translation: CATSLGERESRNEQFF.

The V gene is TRBV7-2, the J gene TRBJ1-5, with 10 bases fitting TRBD1. There are 17 residues in the CDR3. In germline, CDR1 is SGHTA, CDR2 FQGNSA. Losses at the gene ends were 0 bases for V and 2 bases for J; bases not matched to a gene: 4. The CDR3 nucleotides read TGTGCCAGCAGCTTAGCGGGACAGGGGCCCCGCAATCAGCCCCAGCATTTT. This encodes CASSLAGQGPRNQPQHF.

The count of this clone is one. This sequence joins TRBV6-5 and TRBJ1-1; the match to TRBD1 covers 9 bases. The CDR3 runs 12 residues. Germline V gives CDR1 MNHEY, CDR2 SVGAGI. Trimming took 6 bases from V and 7 from J; bases not matched to a gene: 3. CDR3 in DNA: TGTGCCAGCAGCCGGACAGGGGATGAAGCTTTCTTT. Translation gives CASSRTGDEAFF.

This clone was seen a handful of times. The rearrangement links TRBV7-9 to TRBJ1-1, with D maybe TRBD1 (6 bases). Trimming cost V 5 bases and J 4 bases, with 14 bases left between them. CDR1 is SEHNR, CDR2 FQNEAQ, per germline (reference sequence). This CDR3 spans 14 amino acids. CDR3 sequence (DNA): TGTGCCAGCAGCCCCCAACAGGGTAGCACTGAAGCTTTCTTT. Encoded protein: CASSPQQGSTEAFF.

The rearrangement uses TRBV19 and TRBJ2-6, with no clear D. This CDR3 contains 15 residues. V lost 8 bases, J lost 4 bases, and 15 bases lay in between. Germline assignment: CDR1 LNHDA and CDR2 SQIVND (reference sequence). The CDR3 reads CASSRIPPGANVLTF. Here the CDR3 DNA reads TGTGCCAGTTCGAGGATCCCGCCCGGGGCCAACGTCCTGACTTTC.

This clone was seen a handful of times. The rearrangement links TRBV28 to TRBJ2-7; D remains unclear. Trimming pared 3 bases from V and 3 bases from J, leaving 3 bases between. The CDR3 runs 11 residues. The germline V gene encodes CDR1 MDHEN and CDR2 SYDVKM. The CDR3 bases are TGTGCCAGCAGTTTTAACTACGAGCAGTACTTC. Translated: CASSFNYEQYF.

V and J are TRBV7-2 and TRBJ1-1; 7 bases agree with TRBD1. The CDR3 runs 18 residues. V was pared by 5 bases and J by 1 base, with 16 bases of the junction left unmatched. Germline V gene sequence: CDR1 SGHTA, CDR2 FQGNSA. The CDR3 DNA reads TGTGCCAGCAGCCTCCAACTTCGACAGGGAATCCGGAACACTGAAGCTTTCTTT. Encoded protein: CASSLQLRQGIRNTEAFF.

The rearrangement links TRBV27 to TRBJ2-5; 10 nucleotides align to TRBD2. Trimming removed 5 bases from V and 4 bases from J; junction bases left unmatched: 4. This CDR3 region has 14 residues. In germline, CDR1 is MNHEY, CDR2 SMNVEV (reference sequence). The CDR3 sequence is CASSPSGSIETQYF. Here the CDR3 DNA reads TGTGCCAGCAGTCCTAGCGGGAGCATAGAGACCCAGTACTTC.

V gene TRBV7-2 combines with J gene TRBJ1-5; a possible D gene is TRBD1 (6 bases). V gave up 2 bases and J gave up 8 bases, with 10 bases separating them. Germline loops: CDR1 SGHTA, CDR2 FQGNSA. The CDR3 extends over 13 amino acids. This chain's CDR3 is CASSLQGWEPQHF. The CDR3, as DNA: TGTGCCAGCAGCTTACAGGGGTGGGAGCCCCAGCATTTT. Full variable domain (outside the CDR3, taken from reference TRBV7-2 and TRBJ1-5): GAGVSQSPSNKVTEKGKDVELRCDPISGHTALYWYRQSLGQGLEFLIYFQGNSAPDKSGLPSDRFSAERTGGSVSTLTIQRTQQEDSAVYLCASSLQGWEPQHFGDGTRLSIL.

CDR3 amino acids: CASSHLLAGGPDEQYF. CDR3 coding DNA: TGTGCCAGCAGCCACCTCCTAGCGGGAGGGCCAGACGAGCAGTACTTC. The chain uses TRBV4-2 and TRBJ2-7; 12 bases map to TRBD2. The CDR3 spans 16 residues. The germline gives CDR1 LGHNA, CDR2 YNFKEQ. V shed 3 bases, J shed 5 bases, and the junction held 8 bases outside the gene matches.

This clone was counted only a few times. The chain carries TRBV27 and TRBJ1-1; maybe TRBD1 (5 bases). The CDR3 has 16 amino acids. CDR1 MNHEY and CDR2 SMNVEV come from the germline V gene (reference sequence). Trimming shortened V by 2 bases and J by 3 bases, and 16 bases separated the two germline ends. The CDR3 nucleotides read TGTGCCAGCAGTTTAACGGGAGTGGGGCTGTACACTGAAGCTTTCTTT. Protein sequence: CASSLTGVGLYTEAFF.

The CDR3 loop is CASRLNGQKGDYEQYF. The CDR3 region has the DNA TGTGCAAGTCGCCTAAACGGACAGAAAGGGGACTACGAGCAGTACTTC. This chain joins TRBV12-2 and TRBJ2-7; the D segment call TRBD1 is taken from the table without a DNA check. TRBV12-2 is a pseudogene locus. This CDR3 comprises 16 residues.

The chain employs TRBV30 and TRBJ2-1, with 7 bases lining up with TRBD2. The V and J ends lost 3 bases and 1 base, in that order; junction bases with no gene match: 6. Germline CDR1 is GTSNPN and CDR2 is SVGIG (reference sequence). This CDR3 has 15 residues. In DNA form, the CDR3 reads TGTGCCTGGAGCCTACCAGCGGGATCCTACAATGAGCAGTTCTTC. Protein product: CAWSLPAGSYNEQFF.

The chain couples TRBV4-1 to TRBJ2-4; 14 bases align to TRBD2. The junction had 7 bases not matched to a gene; V was cut back by 2 bases and J by 4 bases. The CDR3 has 18 residues. Germline CDR1 and CDR2: MGHRA and YSYEKL. The CDR3 DNA sequence: TGCGCCAGCAGCCAAATTGGGACTAGCGGGAGAGGGAAAAACATTCAGTACTTC. Its translation is CASSQIGTSGRGKNIQYF.

The sample holds a few counts of this clone. The chain's CDR3 is CASSLAKAGAGADTQYF. CDR3 DNA: TGCGCCAGCAGCTTGGCCAAAGCAGGGGCCGGCGCAGATACGCAGTATTTT. The chain has TRBV5-1 and TRBJ2-3, with D maybe TRBD1 (6 bases). The CDR3 sequence is 17 residues long. CDR1 and CDR2 from the germline V gene are SGHRS and YFSETQ. The germline V and J ends were trimmed by 0 bases and 4 bases, with 18 bases remaining between them.

This clone came up once. The chain has TRBV6-5 and TRBJ2-7; the D gene could be TRBD1 or TRBD2 (5 bases each). CDR1 is MNHEY, CDR2 SVGAGI, per germline. The length of the CDR3 is 16 residues. Trimming removed 2 bases from V and 2 bases from J, with 16 bases in between. DNA of the CDR3: TGTGCCAGCAGTTACAGTACCTCAGGGACCACCTACGAGCAGTACTTC. Translating gives CASSYSTSGTTYEQYF.

V is TRBV23-1 and J is TRBJ2-5, with TRBD2 as a possible D gene (6 bases). TRBV23-1 is an open reading frame whose function is uncertain. CDR3 length: 14 amino acids. V was shortened by 4 bases and J by 6 bases, with 15 bases between the two germline ends. DNA of the CDR3: TGCGCCAGCAGTCGGGCGGAGGGTACGCAGACCCAGTACTTC. This encodes CASSRAEGTQTQYF.

This clone showed up just a few times. V gene TRBV2 combines with J gene TRBJ1-2; D call uncertain. Germline CDR1 is SNHLY and CDR2 is FYNNEI. V lost 11 bases and J lost 14, with 12 bases in between. CDR3 size: 8 residues. The CDR3, as DNA: TGTGCCCGAGAGACGGATACCTTC. Encoded protein: CARETDTF.

Regarding this clone: At the DNA level, this CDR3 is encoded by other sequences in the same sample as well. The gene calls are TRBV18 and TRBJ2-2; D uncertain. With 2 bases removed from V and 2 bases from J, the gap between germline ends came to 3 bases. The CDR3 has 13 amino acids. From germline, CDR1 is KGHSH and CDR2 LQKENI. Written as DNA, the CDR3 is TGTGCCAGCTCACCATTAAACACCGGGGAGCTGTTTTTT. This encodes CASSPLNTGELFF.

Notes on this clone: Other DNA sequences from this sample encode an identical CDR3 as well. The rearrangement joins TRBV29-1 to TRBJ2-3, with TRBD2 matching 8 bases. This CDR3 is built from 13 residues. The germline gives CDR1 SQVTM, CDR2 ANQGSEA. Germline trimming cut 3 bases from V and 1 base from J; bases unmatched to any gene: 0. CDR3 bases: TGCAGCGTTGAGACTAGCGGCACAGATACGCAGTATTTT. It encodes CSVETSGTDTQYF.

This clone was recorded a few times. This chain links TRBV4-3 with TRBJ2-7; D unresolved. V was cut by 0 bases and J by 6 bases, with 3 bases left in between. The CDR3 extends over 11 amino acids. CDR1 is LGHNA and CDR2 is YSLEER in the germline V gene. The CDR3 DNA reads TGCGCCAGCAGCCAAGAGGGCGAGCAGTACTTC. Translated, it gives CASSQEGEQYF.

The V gene is TRBV5-1, the J gene TRBJ2-1; D unclear. The V and J ends lost 0 bases and 0 bases respectively, with 4 bases between them. The CDR3 has 14 residues. Germline assignment: CDR1 SGHRS and CDR2 YFSETQ. The CDR3 is CASSLVPSYNEQFF. The CDR3 DNA reads as TGCGCCAGCAGCTTGGTTCCCTCCTACAATGAGCAGTTCTTC.

This clone showed up just once. The chain uses TRBV28 and TRBJ1-4; D is possibly TRBD1 (5 bases). The length of the CDR3 is 14 residues. With 2 bases removed from V and 8 bases from J, the gap between germline ends came to 12 bases. The germline V gene encodes CDR1 MDHEN and CDR2 SYDVKM. Written as DNA, the CDR3 is TGTGCCAGCAGTTTAGTCCAGGGAAGGGAAAAACTGTTTTTT. It specifies CASSLVQGREKLFF.

This clone was seen a handful of times. The CDR3 region is CASSARTSKDIQYF. The DNA of the CDR3 is TGTGCCAGCAGTGCCCGGACTAGTAAGGACATTCAGTACTTC. V and J are TRBV28 and TRBJ2-4, with 7 bases lining up with TRBD2. The V and J ends lost 5 bases and 8 bases, in that order; junction bases with no gene match: 9. Germline V CDR1 and CDR2: MDHEN, SYDVKM. CDR3 length: 14 residues.

This clone turned up a few times. The chain uses TRBV10-3 and TRBJ1-1; a weak D match, TRBD1 (5 bases). This CDR3 region has 15 residues. With 0 bases removed from V and 4 bases from J, the gap between germline ends came to 12 bases. Germline loops: CDR1 ENHRY, CDR2 SYGVKD. CDR3 sequence: CAISESGLGSTEAFF. CDR3 nucleotides: TGTGCCATCAGTGAGTCGGGACTAGGGAGCACTGAAGCTTTCTTT.

This clone showed up just a few times. The chain links TRBV30 to TRBJ2-3, with a weak D call TRBD2 (7 bases). Germline V gene data show CDR1 as GTSNPN and CDR2 as SVGIG (reference sequence). The CDR3 covers 16 residues. The V end lost 2 bases, the J end lost 0 bases, and 15 bases lay between the germline ends. The chain's CDR3 is CAWSPGDYSSTDTQYF. The DNA for the CDR3 is TGTGCCTGGAGTCCAGGGGACTATTCTAGCACAGATACGCAGTATTTT.

This clone was seen more than once but under ten times. This sample includes further DNA sequences coding for the same CDR3. The V call is TRBV19, the J call TRBJ2-3; no reliable D call. The CDR3 is 11 amino acids. The V end lost 5 bases, the J end lost 5 bases, and 5 bases lay between the germline ends. The germline gives CDR1 LNHDA, CDR2 SQIVND (reference sequence). The CDR3 here is CASSSLDTQYF. The CDR3, as DNA: TGTGCCAGTAGTTCTCTAGATACGCAGTATTTT. Looking up the rest from reference TRBV19 and TRBJ2-3 gives the full variable domain: DGGITQSPKYLFRKEGQNVTLSCEQNLNHDAMYWYRQDPGQGLRLIYYSQIVNDFQKGDIAEGYSVSREKKESFPLTVTSAQKNPTAFYLCASSSLDTQYFGPGTRLTVL.

The chain couples TRBV30 to TRBJ2-3; no clear D gene. The CDR3 is 13 amino acids. From germline, CDR1 is GTSNPN and CDR2 SVGIG (reference sequence). Trimming shortened V by 0 bases and J by 2 bases, and 6 bases separated the two germline ends. The CDR3 coding sequence is TGTGCCTGGAGTGTAAGCCCCACAGATACGCAGTATTTT. This gives the protein CAWSVSPTDTQYF.

V gene TRBV11-1 combines with J gene TRBJ2-7, with 8 bases fitting TRBD1. CDR1 SGHAT and CDR2 FQDESV come from the germline V gene (reference sequence). The CDR3 runs to 15 residues. V was clipped by 5 bases and J by 7 bases; unmatched bases: 13. The CDR3, as DNA: TGTGCCAGCAGCCCTCGACAGGGGAGGAATAGGGAGCAGTACTTC. This translates into CASSPRQGRNREQYF.